These 30 T cell receptor beta chains originate from one sample sequenced in a study of blood T cell repertoires in COVID-19. Using immunoSEQ multiplex PCR, the repertoire was profiled, and TCRdb retains in-frame clones only, with some absent. This sample carries under 150,000 clones, about 87% of them seen once, and the ten largest clones take 3% to 4.5%. The material sequenced was PBMCs or T cells enriched from blood (not recorded which). These receptor sequences come from a man aged 45-65 years in a cohort exposed to, infected with or recovered from COVID-19 (not recorded which).

This chain connects TRBV3-1 (or the pseudogene TRBV3-2) to TRBJ2-3; no clear D gene. The CDR3 totals 12 residues. Between the trimmed V and J ends, which lost 4 bases and 8 bases, there was a span of 10 bases. CDR1 is LGHDT, CDR2 YNNKEL, per germline (reference sequence). DNA of the CDR3: TGTGCCAGCAGCCCCTCAGAAAGTACGCAGTATTTT. Translated: CASSPSESTQYF.

The chain is built from TRBV28 and TRBJ1-4; no definite D call. From germline, CDR1 is MDHEN and CDR2 SYDVKM. CDR3 length equals 12 residues. Between the trimmed V and J ends, which lost 2 bases and 7 bases, there was a span of 5 bases. The CDR3 loop reads CASSLGGEKLFF. The CDR3 bases are TGTGCCAGCAGTTTAGGAGGTGAAAAACTGTTTTTT.

The rearrangement links TRBV5-1 to TRBJ2-2, with TRBD2 matching 7 bases. This CDR3 region has 14 residues. Germline V lookup: CDR1 SGHRS, CDR2 YFSETQ. After removal of 4 bases from V and 6 bases from J, the junction contained 6 bases not matched to a gene. The CDR3 DNA reads as TGCGCCAGCAGCCAACCAGCGGGATCCGGGGAGCTGTTTTTT. Translating gives CASSQPAGSGELFF.

The chain uses TRBV6-2 or TRBV6-3 and TRBJ2-3, with TRBD2 matching over 10 bases. In germline, CDR1 is MNHEY, CDR2 SVGEGT. Trimming at V came to 2 bases and at J to 0 bases, leaving 2 bases not matched to a gene. The CDR3 consists of 16 residues. CDR3 region: CASSYKAGGSTDTQYF. In DNA form, the CDR3 reads TGTGCCAGCAGTTACAAAGCGGGGGGGAGCACAGATACGCAGTATTTT.

V usage is TRBV30 and J usage is TRBJ2-3; 10 nucleotides agree with TRBD1. Germline V gene data show CDR1 as GTSNPN and CDR2 as SVGIG (reference sequence). The CDR3 loop spans 13 amino acids. V was pared by 7 bases and J by 6 bases, with 7 bases of the junction left unmatched. The DNA of the CDR3 is TGTGCCTTCCGGGACAGGGGTTCCGATACGCAGTATTTT. Encoded protein: CAFRDRGSDTQYF.

This rearrangement joins TRBV7-8 to TRBJ2-7; a weak D match, TRBD2 (6 bases). Trimming removed 0 bases at V and 2 bases at J, with 11 bases between. Germline lookup yields CDR1 SGHVS and CDR2 FQNEAQ. The CDR3 extends over 15 amino acids. The CDR3 sequence: CASSLAAGPAYEQYF. As DNA, the CDR3 is TGTGCCAGCAGCTTAGCGGCGGGACCCGCCTACGAGCAGTACTTC.

The genes are TRBV7-2 and TRBJ1-2; unclear D gene. Germline CDR1 is SGHTA and CDR2 is FQGNSA. V shed 1 base and J shed 5 bases, with 8 bases lying between them. The CDR3 spans 13 residues. The CDR3 DNA reads TGTGCCAGCAGCTTAGGGCCCCAGTATGGCTACACCTTC. Its protein is CASSLGPQYGYTF.

V usage is TRBV7-2 and J usage is TRBJ2-7, with TRBD1 identical over 11 bases. The V gene's germline CDR1 is SGHTA and CDR2 FQGNSA. This CDR3 is 15 amino acids long. The junction had 6 bases not matched to a gene; V was cut back by 1 base and J by 7 bases. The DNA of the CDR3 is TGTGCCAGCAGCTTAGGCCTGGGACAGGGGGGAGAGCAGTACTTC. Protein: CASSLGLGQGGEQYF.

V is TRBV7-9 and J is TRBJ1-3, with D perhaps matching TRBD1 (5 bases). Trimming took off 4 bases at V and 2 bases at J, with 18 bases between the two ends. The CDR3 covers 17 residues. The germline gives CDR1 SEHNR, CDR2 FQNEAQ (reference sequence). The CDR3 spells CASSYHWAGRPGNTIYF. Here the CDR3 DNA reads TGTGCCAGCAGCTACCATTGGGCAGGGCGCCCTGGAAACACCATATATTTT. The whole variable domain, filled in from reference TRBV7-9 and TRBJ1-3, reads DTGVSQNPRHKITKRGQNVTFRCDPISEHNRLYWYRQTLGQGPEFLTYFQNEAQLEKSRLLSDRFSAERPKGSFSTLEIQRTEQGDSAMYLCASSYHWAGRPGNTIYFGEGSWLTVV.

This clone was detected only a few times. This chain uses TRBV7-9 with TRBJ1-6; D unclear. This CDR3 contains 15 residues. V lost 1 base and J lost 9, with 13 bases in between. Germline V gene lookup returns CDR1 SEHNR and CDR2 FQNEAQ (reference sequence). The CDR3 nucleotides read TGTGCCAGCAGCTTAGGGGAGGGAGTAAGTTCACCCCTCCACTTT. Translated, it gives CASSLGEGVSSPLHF.

This clone is a singleton in its sample. The chain uses TRBV28 and TRBJ1-4; 9 nucleotides match TRBD1. The CDR3 contains 15 residues. V lost 4 bases to trimming and J lost 8 bases; unmatched junction nucleotides: 8. Germline V gene lookup returns CDR1 MDHEN and CDR2 SYDVKM. CDR3 in DNA: TGTGCCAGCAGTTGGGGGACAGGGACGGGAGAAAAACTGTTTTTT. It yields the protein CASSWGTGTGEKLFF.

The chain joins TRBV19 to TRBJ1-1, with a tentative D call TRBD1 (5 bases). Germline assignment: CDR1 LNHDA and CDR2 SQIVND (reference sequence). This CDR3 comprises 13 residues. Trimming took 3 bases from V and 11 from J, leaving 16 bases between them. The CDR3: CASSIHQGTAAFF. CDR3 sequence (DNA): TGTGCCAGTAGTATCCATCAAGGGACTGCCGCTTTCTTT.

The chain joins TRBV2 to TRBJ2-5; D is ambiguous. The CDR3 sequence is 13 residues long. The V end lost 4 bases, the J end lost 1 base, and 7 bases lay between the germline ends. Germline CDR1 is SNHLY and CDR2 is FYNNEI. Written as DNA, the CDR3 is TGTGCCAGCAGTGCCACAGCCCAAGAGACCCAGTACTTC. It encodes CASSATAQETQYF.

The chain combines TRBV19 with TRBJ2-2; 11 positions match TRBD1. The CDR3 has 16 residues. Germline V gene sequence: CDR1 LNHDA, CDR2 SQIVND (reference sequence). Losses at the gene ends were 3 bases for V and 7 bases for J; bases not matched to a gene: 7. CDR3 coding DNA: TGTGCCAGTAGTATCGCCGGGACAGGGGGTAGCGGGGAGCTGTTTTTT. Amino acids: CASSIAGTGGSGELFF.

The chain links TRBV4-3 to TRBJ2-2; 7 bases are a match to TRBD1. J lost 5 bases, V lost 0 bases, and 6 bases had no gene match. This CDR3 has 16 amino acids. The germline CDR1 and CDR2 sequences are LGHNA and YSLEER. The DNA of the CDR3 is TGCGCCAGCAGCCAAGACCGACAGGGTCTTACCGGGGAGCTGTTTTTT. Its protein is CASSQDRQGLTGELFF.

The chain is built from TRBV11-2 and TRBJ2-7; D not certain. Trimming removed 2 bases at V and 0 bases at J, with 17 bases between. Germline CDR1 and CDR2: SGHAT and FQNNGV. This CDR3 region has 17 residues. CDR3 bases: TGTGCCAGCAGCTTAAGGTGGCTAGACCGGAGCTCCTACGAGCAGTACTTC. Translation gives CASSLRWLDRSSYEQYF.

This chain connects TRBV14 to TRBJ2-1; 9 nucleotides agree with TRBD2. J gave up 6 bases and V 1 base, and 4 bases lay outside the gene matches. CDR1 is SGHDN, CDR2 FVKESK, per germline. CDR3 length equals 15 residues. In nucleotides, the CDR3 is TGTGCCAGCAGCCAAGCTGCGACTAGCGGCAATGAGCAGTTCTTC. It codes for CASSQAATSGNEQFF.

The rearrangement links TRBV6-5 to TRBJ2-6, with TRBD2 as a possible D gene (5 bases). The CDR3 is 13 amino acids. In germline, CDR1 is MNHEY, CDR2 SVGAGI. CDR3 bases: TGTGCGGAGCGAGGGTCTGGGGCCAACGTCCTGACTTTC. Protein product: CAERGSGANVLTF.

The V call is TRBV19, the J call TRBJ2-7; D remains ambiguous. The germline CDR1 and CDR2 sequences are LNHDA and SQIVND (reference sequence). V was pared by 3 bases and J by 3 bases, with 6 bases between. The CDR3 runs 12 residues. CDR3 residues: CASSISGYEQYF. The CDR3 DNA reads as TGTGCCAGTAGTATCTCCGGCTACGAGCAGTACTTC.

The V call is TRBV7-9, the J call TRBJ2-1; TRBD2 matches at 10 bases. Germline assignment: CDR1 SEHNR and CDR2 FQNEAQ (reference sequence). V dropped 3 bases and J dropped 3; count of bases not matched to a gene: 5. The CDR3 totals 16 residues. In nucleotides, the CDR3 is TGTGCCAGCAGCTTGATTAGCGGGGGGTACTACAATGAGCAGTTCTTC. Translation gives CASSLISGGYYNEQFF.

The chain joins TRBV18 to TRBJ1-6; D ambiguous. CDR1 is KGHSH and CDR2 is LQKENI in the germline V gene. The CDR3 is made up of 13 amino acids. Trimming stripped 5 bases from V and 10 bases from J, with 12 bases between. CDR3 sequence (DNA): TGTGCCAGCTCAGATGTGAGAAGATCACCCCTCCACTTT. It encodes CASSDVRRSPLHF.

CDR3 coding DNA: TGTGCCAGCAGCGGGGGGATCTGGGCCCCTAATGAAAAACTGTTTTTT. Translated: CASSGGIWAPNEKLFF. V is TRBV11-3 and J is TRBJ1-4; TRBD1 is a possible D gene (5 bases). The V end lost 5 bases, the J end lost 3 bases, and 16 bases lay between the germline ends. Germline loops: CDR1 SGHNT, CDR2 YENEEA. There are 16 residues in the CDR3. Full variable domain (missing parts from reference TRBV11-3 and TRBJ1-4): EAGVVQSPRYKIIEKKQPVAFWCNPISGHNTLYWYLQNLGQGPELLIRYENEEAVDDSQLPKDRFSAERLKGVDSTLKIQPAELGDSAVYLCASSGGIWAPNEKLFFGSGTQLSVL.

This clone was seen a single time. The V gene is TRBV19, the J gene TRBJ2-3; D is ambiguous. The CDR3 length is 15 residues. Per the germline V gene, CDR1 is LNHDA and CDR2 is SQIVND (reference sequence). V gave up 3 bases and J gave up 4 bases, with 14 bases separating them. The CDR3 spells CASSIGFRVPDTQYF. As DNA, the CDR3 is TGTGCCAGTAGTATCGGGTTTCGGGTGCCAGATACGCAGTATTTT.

The chain joins TRBV9 to TRBJ2-3, with TRBD2 matching 8 bases. Germline-derived CDR1 and CDR2 are SGDLS and YYNGEE. The CDR3 totals 16 residues. The V segment lost 4 bases and the J segment 2 bases; nucleotides outside the gene matches: 9. The chain's CDR3 is CASSPGLAGITDTQYF. CDR3 DNA: TGTGCCAGCAGCCCGGGCCTAGCGGGTATCACAGATACGCAGTATTTT.

The DNA of the CDR3 is TGTGCCACCCTCGGGGACAGGACGTACGAGCAGTACTTC. Its protein product is CATLGDRTYEQYF. This chain joins TRBV25-1 and TRBJ2-7, with 8 positions matching TRBD1. Trimming removed 10 bases from V and 4 bases from J; junction bases left unmatched: 9. From germline, CDR1 is MGHDK and CDR2 SYGVNS. CDR3 size: 13 residues.

The chain couples TRBV30 to TRBJ2-1; D might be TRBD1 (6 bases). Trimming removed 4 bases at V and 0 bases at J, with 16 bases between. This CDR3 comprises 16 residues. The germline gives CDR1 GTSNPN, CDR2 SVGIG (reference sequence). The CDR3 sequence is CAWTGVGKSSYNEQFF. Here the CDR3 DNA reads TGTGCCTGGACAGGGGTGGGGAAGAGCTCCTACAATGAGCAGTTCTTC.

The chain has TRBV28 and TRBJ2-7, with TRBD2 identical over 11 bases. The length of the CDR3 is 16 residues. Germline assignment: CDR1 MDHEN and CDR2 SYDVKM. V lost 4 bases to trimming and J lost 5 bases; unmatched junction nucleotides: 10. The CDR3: CASSSLVSSGRHEQYF. The CDR3 DNA reads TGTGCCAGCAGTTCCTTGGTGTCTAGCGGGAGGCACGAGCAGTACTTC. Based on the CDR3 plus reference TRBV28 and TRBJ2-7, the full variable domain is DVKVTQSSRYLVKRTGEKVFLECVQDMDHENMFWYRQDPGLGLRLIYFSYDVKMKEKGDIPEGYSVSREKKERFSLILESASTNQTSMYLCASSSLVSSGRHEQYFGPGTRLTVT.

The chain combines TRBV4-2 with TRBJ1-2; possible D gene TRBD1, 5 bases. Germline V gene lookup returns CDR1 LGHNA and CDR2 YNFKEQ. The CDR3 contains 14 residues. V lost 1 base, J lost 4 bases, and 10 bases lay in between. DNA of the CDR3: TGTGCCAGCAGCCAAGGACAGAATCTCTATGGCTACACCTTC. This encodes CASSQGQNLYGYTF.

This clone was seen more than once but under ten times. CDR3: CASSFTTKGAANSGNTIYF. Written as DNA, the CDR3 is TGCGCCAGCAGCTTCACAACTAAGGGGGCAGCCAACTCTGGAAACACCATATATTTT. The chain is built from TRBV5-1 and TRBJ1-3; 7 bases are shared with TRBD1. After removal of 2 bases from V and 0 bases from J, the junction contained 14 bases not matched to a gene. Germline values: CDR1 SGHRS, CDR2 YFSETQ. The CDR3 has 19 amino acids.

The rearrangement joins TRBV5-1 to TRBJ2-1; the match to TRBD1 covers 11 bases. The CDR3 runs to 14 residues. Germline CDR1 SGHRS, CDR2 YFSETQ. The trim removed 2 bases at V and 8 bases at J, leaving 3 bases unmatched. CDR3 DNA: TGCGCCAGCAGCTTAAGGACAGGGGGCGATGAGCAGTTCTTC. This codes for CASSLRTGGDEQFF.